These 30 T cell receptor beta chains came from one sample sequenced in a study of identical twins. TCRdb re-called the 5' RACE reads with MiXCR, one entry per CDR3 protein. The sample records some 900,000 distinct CDR3 sequences, approximately 13% being singletons. These records were also assigned to another study, of yellow fever vaccine responses in identical twins.

Sequenced: PBMCs. These receptors came from a woman aged 18-29 years in good health.

The rearrangement links TRBV27 to TRBJ2-2; TRBD1 aligns across 8 bases. Germline lookup yields CDR1 MNHEY and CDR2 SMNVEV (reference sequence). The junction had 7 bases not matched to a gene; V was cut back by 5 bases and J by 2 bases. There are 16 residues in the CDR3. This CDR3 is CASSVYGQGNTGELFF. The CDR3 DNA sequence: TGTGCCAGCAGTGTCTATGGACAGGGAAACACCGGGGAGCTGTTTTTT.

This clonotype showed up just a few times. The chain combines TRBV7-9 with TRBJ1-5; D perhaps matches TRBD1 (5 bases). Germline V lookup: CDR1 SEHNR, CDR2 FQNEAQ (reference sequence). CDR3 length: 16 residues. Trimming shortened V by 1 base and J by 2 bases, and 12 bases separated the two germline ends. The CDR3 DNA reads TGTGCCAGCAGCTTAGGGGGCGTGGCTGGCAATCAGCCCCAGCATTTT. Amino acid sequence: CASSLGGVAGNQPQHF. The whole variable domain, filled in from reference TRBV7-9 and TRBJ1-5, reads DTGVSQNPRHKITKRGQNVTFRCDPISEHNRLYWYRQTLGQGPEFLTYFQNEAQLEKSRLLSDRFSAERPKGSFSTLEIQRTEQGDSAMYLCASSLGGVAGNQPQHFGDGTRLSIL.

The chain carries TRBV5-1 and TRBJ2-3; D is perhaps TRBD1 (7 bases). CDR3 size: 16 residues. The V end was cut by 4 bases, the J end by 0 bases, with 15 bases between. Germline CDR1 and CDR2: SGHRS and YFSETQ. In nucleotides, the CDR3 is TGCGCCAGCAGCGCCAGGGGGGACGACAGCACAGATACGCAGTATTTT. Encoded protein: CASSARGDDSTDTQYF.

The rearrangement joins TRBV3-1 to TRBJ2-3; D gene ambiguous. Between the trimmed V and J ends, which lost 0 bases and 0 bases, there was a span of 13 bases. The CDR3 covers 17 residues. Germline assignment: CDR1 LGHDT and CDR2 YNNKEL (reference sequence). This CDR3 reads CASSQDREALSTDTQYF. CDR3 bases: TGTGCCAGCAGCCAAGATAGAGAAGCGCTGAGCACAGATACGCAGTATTTT.

This clonotype turned up a few times. This chain joins TRBV12-3 or TRBV12-4 and TRBJ1-2, with no clear D. The V gene lost 5 bases and the J gene lost 1 base, with 14 bases spanning the gap. The length of the CDR3 is 15 residues. In nucleotides, the CDR3 is TGTGCCAGCAGTCCCCTTGGACTAGGTAACTATGGCTACACCTTC. Its translation is CASSPLGLGNYGYTF.

This clonotype was counted between two and nine times. V gene TRBV6-5 combines with J gene TRBJ1-1, with D perhaps matching TRBD1 (6 bases). The CDR3 covers 14 residues. The V and J ends lost 4 bases and 4 bases respectively, with 13 bases between them. The V gene's germline CDR1 is MNHEY and CDR2 SVGAGI. The CDR3 is CASSSGVWGTEAFF. In nucleotides, the CDR3 is TGTGCCAGCAGTTCAGGGGTTTGGGGCACTGAAGCTTTCTTT.

This sequence joins TRBV12-3 or TRBV12-4 and TRBJ1-5; D is perhaps TRBD1 (5 bases). The CDR3 length is 15 residues. Trimming pared 1 base from V and 5 bases from J, leaving 12 bases between. The CDR3, as DNA: TGTGCCAGCAGTTTAGACGGCGGGGGATATCAGCCCCAGCATTTT. It codes for CASSLDGGGYQPQHF.

This clonotype has more than one count but fewer than ten. V usage is TRBV4-2 and J usage is TRBJ2-7; no clear D. The CDR3 is 13 amino acids. Trimming took 0 bases from V and 0 from J, leaving 3 bases between them. CDR1 LGHNA and CDR2 YNFKEQ come from the germline V gene. The CDR3: CASSQDNSYEQYF. As DNA, the CDR3 is TGTGCCAGCAGCCAAGACAACTCCTACGAGCAGTACTTC.

Only a few counts were recorded for this clonotype. V gene TRBV15 combines with J gene TRBJ1-5; 8 nucleotides agree with TRBD1. The CDR3 runs 14 residues. Trimming took 6 bases from V and 3 from J; bases not matched to a gene: 4. The V gene's germline CDR1 is LNHNV and CDR2 YYDKDF (reference sequence). CDR3 nucleotide sequence: TGTGCCACCAGATTGGGACAGGCCAATCAGCCCCAGCATTTT. Translated, it gives CATRLGQANQPQHF.

This clonotype has a count of ten or more. The chain is built from TRBV7-9 and TRBJ2-1, with D perhaps matching TRBD1 (7 bases). Trimming stripped 4 bases from V and 9 bases from J, with 10 bases between. CDR3 length: 12 residues. The germline CDR1 and CDR2 sequences are SEHNR and FQNEAQ (reference sequence). CDR3 in amino acids: CASSSQGGEQFF. The CDR3 region has the DNA TGTGCCAGCAGCTCCCAGGGGGGTGAGCAGTTCTTC.

The chain couples TRBV6-5 to TRBJ1-1; TRBD1 might be the D (5 bases). Germline-derived CDR1 and CDR2 are MNHEY and SVGAGI. The CDR3 is made up of 17 amino acids. The germline V and J ends were trimmed by 0 bases and 3 bases, with 17 bases remaining between them. The CDR3 nucleotides are TGTGCCAGCAGTTACTCGATAGCGGGACGCGGGGACACTGAAGCTTTCTTT. Residues: CASSYSIAGRGDTEAFF.

The rearrangement uses TRBV6-5 and TRBJ2-7, with TRBD2 matching over 7 bases. The germline CDR1 and CDR2 sequences are MNHEY and SVGAGI. With 1 base clipped from V and 5 bases from J, the junction kept 5 bases outside the gene matches. This CDR3 comprises 14 residues. CDR3 residues: CASSYLGGRNEQYF. The CDR3 DNA follows: TGTGCCAGCAGTTACTTGGGGGGGAGGAACGAGCAGTACTTC.

This chain joins TRBV10-3 and TRBJ1-2, with unresolved D. Germline V lookup: CDR1 ENHRY, CDR2 SYGVKD. Trimming pared 1 base from V and 2 bases from J, leaving 8 bases between. The CDR3 sequence is 14 residues long. The CDR3 is CAISELGSNYGYTF. The CDR3 coding sequence is TGTGCCATCAGTGAGTTGGGCTCCAACTATGGCTACACCTTC.

The chain joins TRBV3-1 to TRBJ2-1, with 12 nucleotides matching TRBD2. This CDR3 comprises 18 residues. Germline V gene sequence: CDR1 LGHDT, CDR2 YNNKEL (reference sequence). The V segment lost 1 base and the J segment 6 bases; nucleotides outside the gene matches: 10. The CDR3 loop is CASSQGTSGGPPSNEQFF. DNA for the CDR3: TGTGCCAGCAGCCAAGGTACTAGCGGGGGGCCCCCCTCCAATGAGCAGTTCTTC.

This clonotype was counted between two and nine times. The genes are TRBV7-6 and TRBJ2-7; D not certain. Germline assignment: CDR1 SGHVS and CDR2 FNYEAQ. The V end lost 1 base, the J end lost 0 bases, and 10 bases lay between the germline ends. This CDR3 is 15 amino acids long. This chain's CDR3 is CASSLEMGFSYEQYV. The DNA for the CDR3 is TGTGCCAGCAGCTTAGAGATGGGCTTCTCCTACGAGCAGTACGTC.

This chain links TRBV11-2 with TRBJ2-5, with D hard to call. The germline V gene encodes CDR1 SGHAT and CDR2 FQNNGV. CDR3 size: 14 residues. V lost 7 bases, J lost 4 bases, and 16 bases lay in between. Here the CDR3 reads CASKPPGRAETQYF. The CDR3, as DNA: TGTGCCAGCAAGCCACCTGGCCGAGCAGAGACCCAGTACTTC.

In this sample, this clonotype turned up a few times. The rearrangement links TRBV20-1 to TRBJ2-5; D uncertain. The V end lost 5 bases, the J end lost 5 bases, and 18 bases lay between the germline ends. CDR1 is DFQATT and CDR2 is SNEGSKA in the germline V gene (reference sequence). The CDR3 extends over 14 amino acids. The DNA for the CDR3 is TGCAGTGCTGAGGCCCGGGTCTCCGGGGAGACCCAGTACTTC. Its translation is CSAEARVSGETQYF.

There are many counts of this clonotype. The V gene is TRBV5-1, the J gene TRBJ1-1; D gene uncertain. CDR1 is SGHRS and CDR2 is YFSETQ in the germline V gene. CDR3 length equals 15 residues. The V gene lost 0 bases and the J gene lost 0 bases, with 9 bases spanning the gap. CDR3 sequence reads: CASSLVARMNTEAFF. The CDR3 nucleotides read TGCGCCAGCAGCTTGGTTGCCAGGATGAACACTGAAGCTTTCTTT. Full variable domain (missing parts from reference TRBV5-1 and TRBJ1-1): KAGVTQTPRYLIKTRGQQVTLSCSPISGHRSVSWYQQTPGQGLQFLFEYFSETQRNKGNFPGRFSGRQFSNSRSEMNVSTLELGDSALYLCASSLVARMNTEAFFGQGTRLTVV.

This clonotype was counted at least ten times. The gene calls are TRBV11-1 and TRBJ1-1; D unresolved. The CDR3 is 14 amino acids. Germline assignment: CDR1 SGHAT and CDR2 FQDESV (reference sequence). The V gene lost 5 bases and the J gene lost 0 bases, with 10 bases spanning the gap. The CDR3 coding sequence is TGTGCCAGCAGCGCCCGGGCTATGAACACTGAAGCTTTCTTT. Residues: CASSARAMNTEAFF.

In this sample, this clonotype turned up a few times. The rearrangement links TRBV29-1 to TRBJ2-1; D call uncertain. V lost 6 bases and J lost 7, with 10 bases in between. Germline V gene data show CDR1 as SQVTM and CDR2 as ANQGSEA. The CDR3 runs to 11 residues. Written as DNA, the CDR3 is TGCAGCGTGAGCGACATTAATGAGCAGTTCTTC. Its protein is CSVSDINEQFF.

The gene calls are TRBV29-1 and TRBJ2-1; 14 positions match TRBD2. The germline CDR1 and CDR2 sequences are SQVTM and ANQGSEA. The CDR3 has 17 amino acids. After removal of 1 base from V and 2 bases from J, the junction contained 4 bases not matched to a gene. CDR3 in DNA: TGCAGCGTTGAAGGAGGGACTAGCGGGAGCACCTACAATGAGCAGTTCTTC. Translated: CSVEGGTSGSTYNEQFF.

This clonotype was recorded a few times. V is TRBV20-1 and J is TRBJ1-2, with D unclear. Germline CDR1 is DFQATT and CDR2 is SNEGSKA (reference sequence). The CDR3 is made up of 10 amino acids. V was clipped by 6 bases and J by 7 bases, with 9 bases between them. The CDR3 nucleotides are TGCAGTGCCATAAGAACTGGCTACACCTTC. Amino acids: CSAIRTGYTF.

In nucleotides, the CDR3 is TGTGCCACCAGCAGCCGGGACAGGGCAGGAGAGACCCAGTACTTC. Its protein product is CATSSRDRAGETQYF. This rearrangement joins TRBV15 to TRBJ2-5; 9 nucleotides agree with TRBD1. The CDR3 runs to 15 residues. V trimming: 3 bases; J trimming: 4 bases; junction bases outside the gene matches: 6. Germline CDR1 LNHNV, CDR2 YYDKDF (reference sequence).

This clonotype was detected a few times. This rearrangement joins TRBV11-2 to TRBJ2-7; unclear D gene. V dropped 0 bases and J dropped 2 bases, with 11 bases sitting between them. Germline CDR1 and CDR2: SGHAT and FQNNGV. CDR3 length: 15 residues. Here the CDR3 reads CASSLEASGPYEQYF. The CDR3 DNA is TGTGCCAGCAGCTTAGAGGCCTCAGGCCCCTACGAGCAGTACTTC.

This clonotype was detected only a few times. The chain links TRBV12-3 or TRBV12-4 to TRBJ2-2; the D is unclear. The ends were cut back, 8 bases at V and 6 bases at J, with 13 bases in the middle. The CDR3 is 13 residues long. CDR3 DNA sequence: TGTGCCAGCCGAACCGGGCTCCCCGGGGAGCTGTTTTTT. Amino acids: CASRTGLPGELFF.

J is TRBJ2-7 and V is TRBV11-2; weak D call: TRBD2 (5 bases). V lost 3 bases and J 2 bases, leaving 11 bases between the germline ends. Germline CDR1 reads SGHAT; CDR2 reads FQNNGV. The CDR3 contains 14 residues. CDR3 nucleotide sequence: TGTGCCAGCAGCTTCGGCGGGCCTACCTACGAGCAGTACTTC. It specifies CASSFGGPTYEQYF.

The V call is TRBV9, the J call TRBJ2-1, with D possibly matching TRBD2 (7 bases). This CDR3 comprises 16 residues. The germline V gene encodes CDR1 SGDLS and CDR2 YYNGEE. Trimming took 3 bases from V and 2 from J, leaving 15 bases between them. The CDR3 nucleotides read TGTGCCAGCAGCGCCGGGGTCGGGGGGCCCTACAATGAGCAGTTCTTC. The encoded protein is CASSAGVGGPYNEQFF.

This clonotype has ten or more counts. The chain is built from TRBV28 and TRBJ2-3; 8 bases are a match to TRBD2. The CDR3 has 17 amino acids. The J segment lost 6 bases and the V segment lost 3 bases, leaving 14 bases of the junction unmatched. The germline V gene encodes CDR1 MDHEN and CDR2 SYDVKM. This CDR3 is CASSFPPSGGGIDTQYF. As DNA, the CDR3 is TGTGCCAGCAGTTTCCCCCCATCCGGCGGGGGGATCGATACGCAGTATTTT.

This chain links TRBV7-8 with TRBJ2-7; TRBD2 is a possible D gene (6 bases). V was pared by 1 base and J by 4 bases, with 11 bases between. The CDR3 sequence is 14 residues long. Per germline, CDR1 SGHVS and CDR2 FQNEAQ. As DNA, the CDR3 is TGTGCCAGCAGCTTAGGTCCCGGGGGATACGAGCAGTACTTC. Translation gives CASSLGPGGYEQYF.

This clonotype was recorded at least ten times. The rearrangement links TRBV20-1 to TRBJ1-1; D is unclear. The V gene lost 6 bases and the J gene lost 8 bases, with 16 bases spanning the gap. Germline loops: CDR1 DFQATT, CDR2 SNEGSKA (reference sequence). The CDR3 runs to 12 residues. Here the CDR3 DNA reads TGCAGTGCCCCCGACATGGGGATGGAAGCTTTCTTT. Its translation is CSAPDMGMEAFF.